A single sample gave rise to the 7 T cell receptor beta chains below, sequenced in a study of shared clonotypes between healthy human individuals. Measured with immunoSEQ multiplex PCR; TCRdb has only the in-frame clones, and not every one. This sample has around 370,000 clones, with about 97% found just once. Sequenced sample: memory CD8+ T cells sorted from blood. The subset here: CD45RO+ cells pooled with CCR7-negative TemRA cells. These receptors were obtained from a man aged 30-40 years in good health.

The chain combines TRBV7-6 with TRBJ1-3; a possible D gene is TRBD1 (6 bases). This CDR3 region has 14 residues. V gave up 1 base and J gave up 4 bases, with 8 bases separating them. Germline loops: CDR1 SGHVS, CDR2 FNYEAQ. As DNA, the CDR3 is TGTGCCAGCAGCTTAGAGGGACAAGGAAACACCATATATTTT. Encoded protein: CASSLEGQGNTIYF.

V usage is TRBV28 and J usage is TRBJ2-5; D possibly matches TRBD1 or TRBD2 (5 bases each). Trimming stripped 6 bases from V and 5 bases from J, with 19 bases between. This CDR3 spans 15 amino acids. Germline CDR1 MDHEN, CDR2 SYDVKM. CDR3 in amino acids: CASRPPGTVGETQYF. As DNA, the CDR3 is TGTGCCAGCAGACCTCCTGGGACGGTTGGGGAGACCCAGTACTTC.

The J gene is TRBJ1-2, the V gene TRBV7-9; D perhaps matches TRBD1 (6 bases). Trimming removed 1 base from V and 2 bases from J, with 11 bases in between. The V gene's germline CDR1 is SEHNR and CDR2 FQNEAQ (reference sequence). This CDR3 comprises 15 residues. CDR3 loop: CASSLEAGENYGYTF. In DNA, the CDR3 is TGTGCCAGCAGCTTAGAGGCAGGGGAGAACTATGGCTACACCTTC.

This chain links TRBV5-6 with TRBJ1-4; D ambiguous. Germline CDR1 is SGHDT and CDR2 is YYEEEE. The germline V and J ends were trimmed by 2 bases and 4 bases, with 12 bases remaining between them. The CDR3 consists of 15 residues. CDR3 protein: CASSLSGYLNEKLFF. The CDR3 bases are TGTGCCAGCAGCTTAAGTGGATACCTTAATGAAAAACTGTTTTTT.

The chain couples TRBV5-8 to TRBJ2-3; a weak D match, TRBD2 (6 bases). The CDR3 covers 14 residues. With 6 bases removed from V and 0 bases from J, the gap between germline ends came to 11 bases. Germline CDR1 SGHTS, CDR2 YDEGEE. The CDR3 DNA sequence: TGTGCCAGCACCCGTGGGACTAGCACAGATACGCAGTATTTT. It specifies CASTRGTSTDTQYF.

The chain uses TRBV7-9 and TRBJ1-2; possible D gene TRBD1, 6 bases. Trimming stripped 6 bases from V and 4 bases from J, with 12 bases between. CDR1 is SEHNR, CDR2 FQNEAQ, per germline (reference sequence). This CDR3 has 13 amino acids. DNA of the CDR3: TGTGCCAGCAGACCACAGGGCGGCTATGGCTACACCTTC. It encodes CASRPQGGYGYTF.

The genes are TRBV6-5 and TRBJ1-2, with D unclear. Germline lookup yields CDR1 MNHEY and CDR2 SVGAGI. CDR3 length: 15 residues. V was pared by 7 bases and J by 2 bases, with 17 bases between. The CDR3 DNA follows: TGTGCCAGCACCATAAGCAGTCGTCAGAACTATGGCTACACCTTC. Translation gives CASTISSRQNYGYTF.